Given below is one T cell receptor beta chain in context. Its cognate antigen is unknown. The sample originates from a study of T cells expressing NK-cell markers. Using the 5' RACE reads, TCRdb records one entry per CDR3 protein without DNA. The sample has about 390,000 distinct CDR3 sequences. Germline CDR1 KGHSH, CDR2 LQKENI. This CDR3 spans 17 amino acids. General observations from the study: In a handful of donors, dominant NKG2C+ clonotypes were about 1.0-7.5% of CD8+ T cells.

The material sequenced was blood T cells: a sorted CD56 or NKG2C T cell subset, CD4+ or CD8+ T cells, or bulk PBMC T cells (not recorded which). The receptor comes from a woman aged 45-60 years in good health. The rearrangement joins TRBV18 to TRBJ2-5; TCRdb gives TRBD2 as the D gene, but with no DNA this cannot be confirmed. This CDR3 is CASSAASAGGDQETQYF.